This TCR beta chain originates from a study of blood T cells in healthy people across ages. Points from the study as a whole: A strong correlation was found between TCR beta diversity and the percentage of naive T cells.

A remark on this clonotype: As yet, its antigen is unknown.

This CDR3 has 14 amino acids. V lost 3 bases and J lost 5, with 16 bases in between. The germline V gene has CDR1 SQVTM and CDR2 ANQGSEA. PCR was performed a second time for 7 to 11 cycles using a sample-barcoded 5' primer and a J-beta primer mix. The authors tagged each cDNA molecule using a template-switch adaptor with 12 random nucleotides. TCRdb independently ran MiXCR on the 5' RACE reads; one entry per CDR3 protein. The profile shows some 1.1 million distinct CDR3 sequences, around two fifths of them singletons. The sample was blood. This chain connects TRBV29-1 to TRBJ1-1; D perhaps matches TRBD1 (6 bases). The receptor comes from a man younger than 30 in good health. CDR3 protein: CSVEPAGVGTEAFF. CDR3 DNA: TGCAGCGTTGAGCCAGCAGGGGTTGGGACTGAAGCTTTCTTT.